One and the same sample provided the 17 T cell receptor beta chains below, sequenced in a study of T cell responses to AZD1222 COVID-19 vaccine. Repertoires were generated with immunoSEQ multiplex PCR, while TCRdb's copy carries only in-frame clones and drops some. The sample shows about 150,000 clones, roughly nine tenths of them seen only once. Sequencing was performed on peripheral blood, taken on day 0 of MenACWY control vaccination. Every receptor here comes from an adult in good health.

This clone was observed once. The rearrangement uses TRBV5-6 and TRBJ2-2; no definite D call. The V end was cut by 4 bases, the J end by 2 bases, with 9 bases between. Germline V gives CDR1 SGHDT, CDR2 YYEEEE. CDR3 size: 14 residues. CDR3: CASSPQTNTGELFF. CDR3 DNA: TGTGCCAGCAGCCCCCAGACCAACACCGGGGAGCTGTTTTTT.

The chain uses TRBV7-2 and TRBJ2-1; TRBD2 agrees at 10 bases. This CDR3 has 15 amino acids. J gave up 8 bases and V 5 bases, and 9 bases lay outside the gene matches. Germline V lookup: CDR1 SGHTA, CDR2 FQGNSA. DNA for the CDR3: TGTGCCAGCAGCGCTAGCGGGAGCGGTTTTGATGAGCAGTTCTTC. Translating it yields CASSASGSGFDEQFF.

This clone occurred once. This chain links TRBV4-1 with TRBJ2-1; D remains unclear. Germline CDR1 is MGHRA and CDR2 is YSYEKL. V was cut by 0 bases and J by 8 bases, with 20 bases left in between. The CDR3 extends over 17 amino acids. CDR3 bases: TGCGCCAGCAGCCAAGATCCGGGTGAACCCTATGATTATGAGCAGTTCTTC. Protein product: CASSQDPGEPYDYEQFF.

The chain is built from TRBV7-2 and TRBJ1-2; D is undetermined. CDR3 length equals 16 residues. Trimming cost V 1 base and J 5 bases, with 17 bases left between them. Germline V gene data show CDR1 as SGHTA and CDR2 as FQGNSA. The CDR3 region is CASSLDLFGNEYGYTF. CDR3 coding DNA: TGTGCCAGCAGCTTAGATTTATTTGGGAATGAGTATGGCTACACCTTC.

The table lists this clone with a few counts. The chain carries TRBV4-2 and TRBJ1-5, with D maybe TRBD1 (5 bases). The V end lost 4 bases, the J end lost 3 bases, and 16 bases lay between the germline ends. This CDR3 contains 16 residues. The germline V gene has CDR1 LGHNA and CDR2 YNFKEQ. The CDR3, as DNA: TGTGCCAGCAGCCCCCGTGAGGGGCAATACAATCAGCCCCAGCATTTT. Translation: CASSPREGQYNQPQHF.

The V and J genes are TRBV2 and TRBJ1-2; 9 nucleotides match TRBD1. Unmatched junction bases numbered 7, after V lost 5 bases and J lost 3 bases. This CDR3 is 15 amino acids long. From germline, CDR1 is SNHLY and CDR2 FYNNEI. For the CDR3, the DNA is TGTGCCAGCAGTCTCCGGGACAGGGTGGACTATGGCTACACCTTC. Translating gives CASSLRDRVDYGYTF.

The rearrangement joins TRBV18 to TRBJ2-5; D is unresolved. Germline V gene data show CDR1 as KGHSH and CDR2 as LQKENI. The CDR3 is made up of 14 amino acids. The V gene lost 1 base and the J gene lost 1 base, with 7 bases spanning the gap. The CDR3 spells CASSPRRAQETQYF. Here the CDR3 DNA reads TGTGCCAGCTCACCACGCCGGGCCCAAGAGACCCAGTACTTC. The whole variable domain, remainder taken from reference TRBV18 and TRBJ2-5, is NAGVMQNPRHLVRRRGQEARLRCSPMKGHSHVYWYRQLPEEGLKFMVYLQKENIIDESGMPKERFSAEFPKEGPSILRIQQVVRGDSAAYFCASSPRRAQETQYFGPGTRLLVL.

This chain connects TRBV10-3 to TRBJ2-5; perhaps TRBD1 as D (7 bases). With 3 bases removed from V and 2 bases from J, the gap between germline ends came to 16 bases. This CDR3 has 16 residues. The V gene's germline CDR1 is ENHRY and CDR2 SYGVKD. The CDR3 here is CAISEGGGTYQETQYF. The CDR3, as DNA: TGTGCCATCAGTGAAGGGGGCGGGACCTATCAAGAGACCCAGTACTTC.

The chain uses TRBV6-4 and TRBJ2-3; D is uncertain. This CDR3 has 13 amino acids. Trimming took off 2 bases at V and 1 base at J, with 4 bases between the two ends. Germline CDR1 is MRHNA and CDR2 is SNTAGT. The CDR3 loop is CASSDTGTDTQYF. The CDR3 region has the DNA TGTGCCAGCAGTGACACAGGCACAGATACGCAGTATTTT.

The chain combines TRBV10-1 with TRBJ2-1; D is unresolved. The germline V gene encodes CDR1 WNHNN and CDR2 SYGVQD (reference sequence). This CDR3 contains 16 residues. Trimming stripped 3 bases from V and 0 bases from J, with 12 bases between. The CDR3 is CASSDLSASSYNEQFF. DNA for the CDR3: TGCGCCAGCAGTGACCTTTCGGCCAGCTCCTACAATGAGCAGTTCTTC.

The rearrangement links TRBV3-1 (or the pseudogene TRBV3-2) to TRBJ2-2; a possible D gene is TRBD1 (6 bases). The CDR3 sequence is 13 residues long. Germline V gene sequence: CDR1 LGHDT, CDR2 YNNKEL (reference sequence). Trimming stripped 3 bases from V and 7 bases from J, with 9 bases between. In nucleotides, the CDR3 is TGTGCCAGCAGCCAGACAGGATACGGGGAGCTGTTTTTT. Translated: CASSQTGYGELFF.

The count of this clone is one. V is TRBV20-1 and J is TRBJ2-1; D is unclear. This CDR3 is 11 amino acids long. Looked up from germline, CDR1 is DFQATT and CDR2 is SNEGSKA (reference sequence). The V gene lost 5 bases and the J gene lost 5 bases, with 7 bases spanning the gap. CDR3 in DNA: TGCAGTGCTGGACGACACAATGAGCAGTTCTTC. It encodes CSAGRHNEQFF.

This clone was detected only a few times. The chain joins TRBV28 to TRBJ2-1; 7 positions match TRBD1. Germline CDR1 reads MDHEN; CDR2 reads SYDVKM. CDR3 length: 16 residues. V shed 1 base, J shed 1 base, and the junction held 4 bases outside the gene matches. CDR3 residues: CASSLLDRESYNEQFF. CDR3 in DNA: TGTGCCAGCAGTTTATTAGACAGGGAGTCCTACAATGAGCAGTTCTTC.

Remarks on this clone: A read error may account for a junction end that differs from germline. The J gene is TRBJ1-2, the V gene TRBV19, with D unresolved. The germline V gene encodes CDR1 LNHDA and CDR2 SQIVND (reference sequence). The CDR3 length is 14 residues. This chain's CDR3 is CASSIQASLMGHYF. The DNA for the CDR3 is TGTGCCAGTAGTATCCAAGCCAGCCTAATGGGTCATTACTTC.

V and J are TRBV30 and TRBJ1-3; 8 bases align to TRBD1. The CDR3 runs 14 residues. The V and J ends lost 1 base and 7 bases, in that order; junction bases with no gene match: 6. Germline V gene lookup returns CDR1 GTSNPN and CDR2 SVGIG (reference sequence). CDR3 in amino acids: CAWSGDRGRNTIYF. As DNA, the CDR3 is TGTGCCTGGAGTGGTGACAGGGGTAGGAACACCATATATTTT. Looking up the rest from reference TRBV30 and TRBJ1-3 gives the full variable domain: SQTIHQWPATLVQPVGSPLSLECTVEGTSNPNLYWYRQAAGRGLQLLFYSVGIGQISSEVPQNLSASRPQDRQFILSSKKLLLSDSGFYLCAWSGDRGRNTIYFGEGSWLTVV.

The gene calls are TRBV19 and TRBJ2-2; tentative D call: TRBD2 (5 bases). Germline values: CDR1 LNHDA, CDR2 SQIVND (reference sequence). The CDR3 contains 13 residues. Between the trimmed V and J ends, which lost 9 bases and 0 bases, there was a span of 8 bases. The CDR3 nucleotides are TGTGCCAGCCGGGATCCGAACACCGGGGAGCTGTTTTTT. Its translation is CASRDPNTGELFF.

The rearrangement joins TRBV15 to TRBJ1-3; 8 nucleotides match TRBD1. Germline loops: CDR1 LNHNV, CDR2 YYDKDF (reference sequence). The CDR3 totals 16 residues. V shed 2 bases and J 2 bases; nucleotides not matched to a gene: 5. CDR3 in DNA: TGTGCCACCAGCAGATCCCAGGGGGCGGCTGGAAACACCATATATTTT. Protein product: CATSRSQGAAGNTIYF.